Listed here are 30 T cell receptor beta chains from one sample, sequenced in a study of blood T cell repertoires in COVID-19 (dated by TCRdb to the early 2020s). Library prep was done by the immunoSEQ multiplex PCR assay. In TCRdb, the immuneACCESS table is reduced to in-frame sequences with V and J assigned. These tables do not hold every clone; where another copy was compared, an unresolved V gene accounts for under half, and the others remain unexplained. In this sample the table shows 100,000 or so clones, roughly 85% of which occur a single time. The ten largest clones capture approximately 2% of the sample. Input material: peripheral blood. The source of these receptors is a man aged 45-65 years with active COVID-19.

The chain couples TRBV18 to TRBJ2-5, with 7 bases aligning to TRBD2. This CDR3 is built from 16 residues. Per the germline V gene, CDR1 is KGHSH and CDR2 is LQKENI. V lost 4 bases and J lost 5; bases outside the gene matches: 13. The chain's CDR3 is CASSLSSGVNTETQYF. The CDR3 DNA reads TGTGCCAGCTCACTTTCAAGCGGGGTGAACACGGAGACCCAGTACTTC.

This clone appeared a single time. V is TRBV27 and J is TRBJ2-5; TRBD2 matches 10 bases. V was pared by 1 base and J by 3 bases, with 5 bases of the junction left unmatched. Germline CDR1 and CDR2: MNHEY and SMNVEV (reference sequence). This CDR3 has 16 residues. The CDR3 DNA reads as TGTGCCAGCAGTTTATACCCTAGCGGGGGTAAAGAGACCCAGTACTTC. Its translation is CASSLYPSGGKETQYF.

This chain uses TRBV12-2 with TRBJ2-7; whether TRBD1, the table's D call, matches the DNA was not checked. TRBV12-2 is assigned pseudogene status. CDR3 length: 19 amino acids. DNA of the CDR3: TGTGCAAGTCGCTTAGCGGGGGTGGGGACAGGGCGTTTTAGGGACGAGCAGTACTTC. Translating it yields CASRLAGVGTGRFRDEQYF.

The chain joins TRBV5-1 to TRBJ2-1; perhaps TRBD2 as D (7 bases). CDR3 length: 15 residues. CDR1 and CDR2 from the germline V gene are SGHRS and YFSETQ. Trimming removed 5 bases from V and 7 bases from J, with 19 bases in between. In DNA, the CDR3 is TGCGCCAGCAGTGGGGGGGCCCGGACCGTTAATGAGCAGTTCTTC. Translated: CASSGGARTVNEQFF.

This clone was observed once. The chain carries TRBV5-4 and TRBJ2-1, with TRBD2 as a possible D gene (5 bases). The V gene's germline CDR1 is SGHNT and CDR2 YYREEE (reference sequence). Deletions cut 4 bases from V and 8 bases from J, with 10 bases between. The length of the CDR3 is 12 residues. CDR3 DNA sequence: TGTGCCAGCAGCCGGACTGGTGATGAGCAGTTCTTC. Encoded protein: CASSRTGDEQFF.

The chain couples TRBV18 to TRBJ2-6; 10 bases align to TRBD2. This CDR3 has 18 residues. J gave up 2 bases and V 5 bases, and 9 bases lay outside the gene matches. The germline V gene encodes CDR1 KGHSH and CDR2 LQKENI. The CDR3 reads CASSSPLSGGPGANVLTF. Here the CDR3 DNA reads TGTGCCAGCTCATCTCCTCTTAGCGGGGGGCCTGGGGCCAACGTCCTGACTTTC.

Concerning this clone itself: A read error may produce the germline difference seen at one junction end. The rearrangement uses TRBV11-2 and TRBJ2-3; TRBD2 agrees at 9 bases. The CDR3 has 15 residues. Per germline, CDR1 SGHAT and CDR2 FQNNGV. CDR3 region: CASSLDGTSTDTQYF. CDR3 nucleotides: TGTGCCAGCAGCTTAGATGGGACTAGCACGGATACGCAGTATTTT.

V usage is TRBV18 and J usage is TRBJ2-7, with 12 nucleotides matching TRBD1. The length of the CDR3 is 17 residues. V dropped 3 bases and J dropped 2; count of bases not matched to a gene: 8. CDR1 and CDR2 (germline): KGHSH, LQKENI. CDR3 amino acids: CASSPPGQGALTYEQYF. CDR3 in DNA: TGTGCCAGCTCACCCCCGGGACAGGGGGCGCTTACCTACGAGCAGTACTTC.

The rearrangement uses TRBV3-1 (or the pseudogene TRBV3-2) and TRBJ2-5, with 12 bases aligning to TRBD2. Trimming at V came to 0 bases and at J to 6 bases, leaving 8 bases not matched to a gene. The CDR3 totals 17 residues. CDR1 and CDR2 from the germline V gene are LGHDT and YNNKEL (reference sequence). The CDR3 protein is CASSQDRLAGGPQTQYF. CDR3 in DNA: TGTGCCAGCAGCCAAGATAGGCTAGCGGGGGGGCCGCAGACCCAGTACTTC.

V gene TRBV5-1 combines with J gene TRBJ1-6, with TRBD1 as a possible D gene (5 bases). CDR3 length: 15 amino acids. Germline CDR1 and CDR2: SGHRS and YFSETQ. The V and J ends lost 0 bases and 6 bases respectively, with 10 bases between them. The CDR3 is CASSLEGAGNSPLHF. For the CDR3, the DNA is TGCGCCAGCAGCTTGGAAGGGGCCGGTAATTCACCCCTCCACTTT.

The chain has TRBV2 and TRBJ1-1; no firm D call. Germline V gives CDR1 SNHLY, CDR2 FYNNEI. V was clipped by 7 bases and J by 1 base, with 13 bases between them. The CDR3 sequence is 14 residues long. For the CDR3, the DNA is TGTGCCAGCACTAGCCTTACAAGGAACACTGAAGCTTTCTTT. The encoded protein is CASTSLTRNTEAFF.

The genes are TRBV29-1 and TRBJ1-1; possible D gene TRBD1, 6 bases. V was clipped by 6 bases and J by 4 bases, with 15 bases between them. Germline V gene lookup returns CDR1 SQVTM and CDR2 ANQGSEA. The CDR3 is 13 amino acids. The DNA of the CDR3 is TGCAGCGTACAACAGGGAGCGAGCACTGAAGCTTTCTTT. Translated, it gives CSVQQGASTEAFF.

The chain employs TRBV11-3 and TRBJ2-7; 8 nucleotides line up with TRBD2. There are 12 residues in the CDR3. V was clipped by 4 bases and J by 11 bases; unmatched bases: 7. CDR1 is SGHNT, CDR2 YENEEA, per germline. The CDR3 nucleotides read TGTGCCAGCAGCTCAACTCTAGCGGGCGAGTACTTC. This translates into CASSSTLAGEYF.

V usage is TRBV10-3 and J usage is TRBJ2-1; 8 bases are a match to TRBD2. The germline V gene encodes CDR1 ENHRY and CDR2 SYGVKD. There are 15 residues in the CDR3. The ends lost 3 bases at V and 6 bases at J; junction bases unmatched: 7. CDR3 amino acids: CAISEGTSFPNEQFF. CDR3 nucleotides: TGTGCCATCAGTGAAGGGACTAGTTTTCCCAATGAGCAGTTCTTC.

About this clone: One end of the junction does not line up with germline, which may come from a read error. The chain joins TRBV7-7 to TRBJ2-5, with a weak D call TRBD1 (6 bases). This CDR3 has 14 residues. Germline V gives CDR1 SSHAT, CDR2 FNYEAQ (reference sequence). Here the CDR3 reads CASSPTGMEETQYF. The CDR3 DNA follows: TGTGCTAGCAGCCCAACAGGGATGGAGGAGACCCAGTACTTC.

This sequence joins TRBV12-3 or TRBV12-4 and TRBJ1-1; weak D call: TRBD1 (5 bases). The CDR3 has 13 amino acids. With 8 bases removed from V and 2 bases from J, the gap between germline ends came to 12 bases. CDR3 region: CASRGDSNTEAFF. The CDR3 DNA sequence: TGTGCCAGCCGCGGGGACTCTAACACTGAAGCTTTCTTT.

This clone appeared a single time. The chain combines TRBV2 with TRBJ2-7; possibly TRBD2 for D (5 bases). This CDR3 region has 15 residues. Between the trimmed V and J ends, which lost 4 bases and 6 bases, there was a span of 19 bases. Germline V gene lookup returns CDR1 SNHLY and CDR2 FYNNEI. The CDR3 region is CASSAVASRAVEQYF. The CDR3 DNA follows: TGTGCCAGCAGTGCTGTTGCGTCGCGGGCGGTCGAGCAGTACTTC.

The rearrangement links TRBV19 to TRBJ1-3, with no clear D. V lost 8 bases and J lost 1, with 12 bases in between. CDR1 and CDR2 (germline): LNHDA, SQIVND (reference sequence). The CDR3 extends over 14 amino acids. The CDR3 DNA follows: TGTGCCAGTTACGGGGAAGGGTCTGGAAACACCATATATTTT. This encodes CASYGEGSGNTIYF.

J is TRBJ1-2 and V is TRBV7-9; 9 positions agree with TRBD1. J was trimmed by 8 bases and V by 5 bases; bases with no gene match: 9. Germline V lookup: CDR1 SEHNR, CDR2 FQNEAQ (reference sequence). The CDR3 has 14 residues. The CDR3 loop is CASSPLGTGSGYTF. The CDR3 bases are TGTGCCAGCAGCCCGTTAGGGACAGGGAGCGGCTACACCTTC.

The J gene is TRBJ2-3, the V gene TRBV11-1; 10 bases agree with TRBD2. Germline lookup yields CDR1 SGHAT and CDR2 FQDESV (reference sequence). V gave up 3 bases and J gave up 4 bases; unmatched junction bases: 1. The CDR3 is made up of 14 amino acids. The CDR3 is CASSLGLASDTQYF. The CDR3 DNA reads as TGTGCCAGCAGCTTGGGACTAGCGTCAGATACGCAGTATTTT.

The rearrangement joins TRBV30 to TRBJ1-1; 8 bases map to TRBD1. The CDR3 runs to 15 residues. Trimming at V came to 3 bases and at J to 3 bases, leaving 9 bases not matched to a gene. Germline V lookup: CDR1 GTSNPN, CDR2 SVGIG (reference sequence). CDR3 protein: CAWSLTGTGYTEAFF. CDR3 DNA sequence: TGTGCCTGGAGCCTTACCGGGACAGGTTACACTGAAGCTTTCTTT.

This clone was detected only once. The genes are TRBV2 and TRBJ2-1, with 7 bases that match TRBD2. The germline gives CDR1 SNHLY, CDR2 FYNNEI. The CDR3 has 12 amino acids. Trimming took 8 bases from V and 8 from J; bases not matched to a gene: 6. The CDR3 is CASFGGYDEQFF. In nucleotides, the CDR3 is TGTGCCAGCTTCGGGGGGTATGATGAGCAGTTCTTC.

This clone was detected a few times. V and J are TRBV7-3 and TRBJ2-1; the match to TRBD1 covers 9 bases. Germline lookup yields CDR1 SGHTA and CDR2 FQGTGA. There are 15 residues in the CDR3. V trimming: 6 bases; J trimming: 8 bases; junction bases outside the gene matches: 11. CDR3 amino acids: CASSPLGQGSDEQFF. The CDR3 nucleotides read TGTGCCAGCAGTCCACTAGGACAGGGGTCCGATGAGCAGTTCTTC.

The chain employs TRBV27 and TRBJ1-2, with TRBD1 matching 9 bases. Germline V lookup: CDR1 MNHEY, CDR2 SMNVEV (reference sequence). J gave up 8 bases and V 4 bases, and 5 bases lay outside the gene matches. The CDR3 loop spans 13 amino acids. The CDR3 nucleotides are TGTGCCAGCAGTTCGGGACAGGGAATGGGCTACACCTTC. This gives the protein CASSSGQGMGYTF.

CDR3 residues: CASSLSAATHLISGANVLTF. CDR3 nucleotide sequence: TGTGCCAGCAGTTTATCGGCAGCGACGCACTTAATCTCTGGGGCCAACGTCCTGACTTTC. The V and J genes are TRBV27 and TRBJ2-6; unclear D gene. CDR3 length equals 20 residues. Trimming removed 0 bases at V and 0 bases at J, with 18 bases between. Per germline, CDR1 MNHEY and CDR2 SMNVEV (reference sequence).

CDR3 bases: TGTGCCAGCAGCCCAGCTTTAGCGGGGCGACAAGAGACCCAGTACTTC. Amino acid sequence: CASSPALAGRQETQYF. V usage is TRBV3-1 (or the pseudogene TRBV3-2) and J usage is TRBJ2-5; 8 bases line up with TRBD2. With 4 bases clipped from V and 2 bases from J, the junction kept 9 bases outside the gene matches. The CDR3 is made up of 16 amino acids. Germline V gives CDR1 LGHDT, CDR2 YNNKEL (reference sequence).

For the CDR3, the DNA is TGTGCCAGCAGATTGGGGGGGGCCACCGGGGAGCTGTTTTTT. This translates into CASRLGGATGELFF. The chain carries TRBV28 and TRBJ2-2; perhaps TRBD2 as D (7 bases). The length of the CDR3 is 14 residues. CDR1 is MDHEN, CDR2 SYDVKM, per germline. The V gene lost 6 bases and the J gene lost 4 bases, with 12 bases spanning the gap.

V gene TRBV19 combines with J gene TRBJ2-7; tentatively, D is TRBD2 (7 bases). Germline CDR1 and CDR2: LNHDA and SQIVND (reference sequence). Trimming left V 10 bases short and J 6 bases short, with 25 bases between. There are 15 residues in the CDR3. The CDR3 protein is CATSRGAPSVGEQYF. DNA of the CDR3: TGTGCCACCTCCCGGGGGGCGCCCTCGGTGGGCGAGCAGTACTTC.

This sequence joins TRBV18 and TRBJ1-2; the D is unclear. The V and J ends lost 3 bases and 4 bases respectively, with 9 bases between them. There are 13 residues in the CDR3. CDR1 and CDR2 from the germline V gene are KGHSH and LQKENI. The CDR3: CASSPGGFYGYTF. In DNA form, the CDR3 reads TGTGCCAGCTCACCTGGCGGATTCTATGGCTACACCTTC.

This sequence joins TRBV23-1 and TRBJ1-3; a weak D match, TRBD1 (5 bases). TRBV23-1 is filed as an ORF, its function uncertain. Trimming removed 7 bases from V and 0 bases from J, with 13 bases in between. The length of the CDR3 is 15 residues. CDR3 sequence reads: CASTGGEVSGNTIYF. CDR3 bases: TGCGCCAGCACCGGGGGGGAGGTCTCTGGAAACACCATATATTTT.